This entry lists 32 T cell receptor beta chains sequenced from one sample in a study of OX40 agonist ivuxolimab in advanced cancers. Using immunoSEQ multiplex PCR, the repertoire was profiled, and TCRdb retains in-frame clones only, with some absent. The sample includes under 90,000 clones, 80% to 85% of them seen just once. The sequences come from CD4+ or CD8+ T cells sorted from blood, collected in a trial of the OX40 agonist ivuxolimab. The receptors here all came from an adult with an advanced solid tumor such as melanoma, head and neck, liver or kidney cancer.

V gene TRBV9 combines with J gene TRBJ2-7; D call uncertain. CDR3 size: 14 residues. Germline CDR1 is SGDLS and CDR2 is YYNGEE. V gave up 0 bases and J gave up 2 bases, with 9 bases separating them. For the CDR3, the DNA is TGTGCCAGCAGCGTAGGACCGTTAACCTACGAGCAGTACTTC. Residues: CASSVGPLTYEQYF.

The rearrangement joins TRBV7-2 to TRBJ2-2; either TRBD1 or TRBD2 may supply D (6 bases each). The V gene lost 1 base and the J gene lost 5 bases, with 11 bases spanning the gap. Germline V gene data show CDR1 as SGHTA and CDR2 as FQGNSA. The length of the CDR3 is 15 residues. The CDR3 here is CASSLVGGRTGELFF. In DNA form, the CDR3 reads TGTGCCAGCAGCTTAGTGGGGGGCCGGACCGGGGAGCTGTTTTTT. Full variable domain (missing parts from reference TRBV7-2 and TRBJ2-2): GAGVSQSPSNKVTEKGKDVELRCDPISGHTALYWYRQSLGQGLEFLIYFQGNSAPDKSGLPSDRFSAERTGGSVSTLTIQRTQQEDSAVYLCASSLVGGRTGELFFGEGSRLTVL.

The rearrangement links TRBV5-1 to TRBJ2-3, with TRBD1 as a possible D gene (5 bases). Trimming removed 4 bases at V and 2 bases at J, with 11 bases between. Germline V CDR1 and CDR2: SGHRS, YFSETQ. The CDR3 contains 14 residues. CDR3 region: CASSVGPLTDTQYF. The CDR3 region has the DNA TGCGCCAGCAGCGTGGGGCCCCTCACAGATACGCAGTATTTT.

V is TRBV4-3 and J is TRBJ2-6; maybe TRBD2 (6 bases). The CDR3 sequence is 19 residues long. In germline, CDR1 is LGHNA, CDR2 YSLEER. V lost 0 bases and J lost 0, with 15 bases in between. For the CDR3, the DNA is TGCGCCAGCAGCCAAGATCATCAGGGACTCCCCTCTGGGGCCAACGTCCTGACTTTC. Encoded protein: CASSQDHQGLPSGANVLTF.

This clone appeared once. The genes are TRBV7-8 and TRBJ1-5; possible D gene TRBD1, 5 bases. Germline V gene data show CDR1 as SGHVS and CDR2 as FQNEAQ. CDR3 size: 16 residues. Trimming took off 2 bases at V and 7 bases at J, with 18 bases between the two ends. CDR3 sequence (DNA): TGTGCCAGCAGCTTATCCGCAATCGGGGCGCGGCAGCCCCAGCATTTT. Translating it yields CASSLSAIGARQPQHF.

Here the CDR3 reads CASRSDLGRSYEQYF. CDR3 bases: TGTGCCAGCAGGTCCGACCTGGGCAGGTCCTACGAGCAGTACTTC. The genes are TRBV27 and TRBJ2-7; D not resolved. V was shortened by 6 bases and J by 1 base, with 16 bases between the two germline ends. The CDR3 contains 15 residues. CDR1 MNHEY and CDR2 SMNVEV come from the germline V gene (reference sequence).

This chain joins TRBV4-2 and TRBJ2-3, with D hard to call. V gave up 7 bases and J gave up 3 bases, with 11 bases separating them. The CDR3 length is 13 residues. The V gene's germline CDR1 is LGHNA and CDR2 YNFKEQ. The CDR3 sequence is CASTTDTTDTQYF. CDR3 DNA sequence: TGTGCCAGCACGACGGATACGACAGATACGCAGTATTTT.

The V gene is TRBV5-4, the J gene TRBJ1-1, with D uncertain. V was cut by 5 bases and J by 2 bases, with 10 bases left in between. CDR3 size: 13 residues. The germline V gene encodes CDR1 SGHNT and CDR2 YYREEE (reference sequence). The CDR3 DNA is TGTGCCAGCAGAAGGGATGGCAACACTGAAGCTTTCTTT. This encodes CASRRDGNTEAFF.

The chain couples TRBV19 to TRBJ1-3; 10 bases map to TRBD1. Germline V gene data show CDR1 as LNHDA and CDR2 as SQIVND (reference sequence). Trimming took 7 bases from V and 0 from J; bases not matched to a gene: 12. The CDR3 is made up of 18 amino acids. CDR3 residues: CASISTGGMEYSGNTIYF. The CDR3 DNA sequence: TGTGCCAGTATCTCGACAGGGGGCATGGAGTACTCTGGAAACACCATATATTTT.

By share, this clone counts as medium-sized. The chain uses TRBV6-1 and TRBJ1-2; perhaps TRBD1 as D (5 bases). The germline CDR1 and CDR2 sequences are MNHNS and SASEGT. Trimming pared 8 bases from V and 8 bases from J, leaving 24 bases between. The CDR3 contains 15 residues. The CDR3 sequence: CASSRGAQPSQGYTF. For the CDR3, the DNA is TGTGCCAGCTCCCGCGGGGCCCAACCTAGTCAGGGCTACACCTTC.

The J gene is TRBJ2-3, the V gene TRBV30, with a weak D call TRBD2 (5 bases). The CDR3 consists of 16 residues. CDR1 and CDR2 from the germline V gene are GTSNPN and SVGIG (reference sequence). The V end lost 0 bases, the J end lost 1 base, and 14 bases lay between the germline ends. CDR3 region: CAWSVTLTAGTDTQYF. CDR3 nucleotide sequence: TGTGCCTGGAGTGTAACCCTTACAGCGGGCACAGATACGCAGTATTTT.

The chain links TRBV14 to TRBJ2-1, with D perhaps matching TRBD2 (6 bases). The CDR3 contains 13 residues. Germline assignment: CDR1 SGHDN and CDR2 FVKESK. Trimming stripped 1 base from V and 12 bases from J, with 13 bases between. CDR3 protein: CASSQGVAGRQFF. DNA of the CDR3: TGTGCCAGCAGCCAAGGTGTGGCGGGACGGCAGTTCTTC.

The V and J genes are TRBV7-2 and TRBJ1-3; D not certain. Germline V CDR1 and CDR2: SGHTA, FQGNSA. This CDR3 region has 16 residues. Trimming took 2 bases from V and 0 from J, leaving 11 bases between them. The CDR3 here is CASSLQVKSSGNTIYF. CDR3 DNA sequence: TGTGCCAGCAGCTTACAGGTGAAGTCCTCTGGAAACACCATATATTTT.

The V gene is TRBV2, the J gene TRBJ1-1; a weak D match, TRBD1 (6 bases). The CDR3 has 13 residues. Germline assignment: CDR1 SNHLY and CDR2 FYNNEI. V lost 7 bases and J 1 base, leaving 10 bases between the germline ends. The CDR3 bases are TGTGCCAGCACTGGACAGTGGAACACTGAAGCTTTCTTT. This sequence encodes CASTGQWNTEAFF.

The J gene is TRBJ2-7, the V gene TRBV29-1; maybe TRBD1 (6 bases). The germline V and J ends were trimmed by 4 bases and 3 bases, with 7 bases remaining between them. Germline CDR1 reads SQVTM; CDR2 reads ANQGSEA. This CDR3 region has 11 residues. This CDR3 reads CSVGDIYEQYF. The CDR3 bases are TGCAGCGTTGGGGACATCTACGAGCAGTACTTC.

The chain has TRBV27 and TRBJ1-4; D is uncertain. Per the germline V gene, CDR1 is MNHEY and CDR2 is SMNVEV (reference sequence). The CDR3 contains 15 residues. V was clipped by 4 bases and J by 7 bases, with 16 bases between them. The CDR3 reads CASSSNPRGGEKLFF. In DNA, the CDR3 is TGTGCCAGCAGTTCGAACCCACGGGGTGGTGAAAAACTGTTTTTT.

This rearrangement joins TRBV10-2 to TRBJ1-2; D call uncertain. The CDR3 spans 15 residues. Germline V gene data show CDR1 as WSHSY and CDR2 as SAAADI. The V end was cut by 0 bases, the J end by 7 bases, with 15 bases between. The CDR3 spells CASSESGREARGYTF. The DNA for the CDR3 is TGCGCCAGCAGTGAGTCCGGGAGAGAGGCTCGTGGCTACACCTTC.

The CDR3 protein is CASSPPGGRKDTGELFF. In DNA form, the CDR3 reads TGTGCCAGCTCACCACCGGGAGGGCGAAAGGACACCGGGGAGCTGTTTTTT. The chain uses TRBV18 and TRBJ2-2, with 7 bases identical to TRBD2. Germline CDR1 and CDR2: KGHSH and LQKENI. The CDR3 has 17 amino acids. V gave up 0 bases and J gave up 3 bases; unmatched junction bases: 7.

The gene calls are TRBV7-7 and TRBJ2-5, with unresolved D. Germline loops: CDR1 SSHAT, CDR2 FNYEAQ (reference sequence). The CDR3 sequence is 15 residues long. V was cut by 5 bases and J by 0 bases, with 13 bases left in between. CDR3 DNA: TGTGCCAGCAGCCTTACCCACAGAAACCAAGAGACCCAGTACTTC. Residues: CASSLTHRNQETQYF.

This chain's CDR3 is CASSTRQGNTEAFF. The CDR3 coding sequence is TGTGCCAGCAGCACCCGACAGGGAAACACTGAAGCTTTCTTT. The chain combines TRBV14 with TRBJ1-1; TRBD1 aligns across 7 bases. V lost 5 bases and J lost 2; bases outside the gene matches: 5. This CDR3 comprises 14 residues. Germline V lookup: CDR1 SGHDN, CDR2 FVKESK.

This chain connects TRBV6-1 to TRBJ2-7; D is ambiguous. The CDR3 is made up of 15 amino acids. Per the germline V gene, CDR1 is MNHNS and CDR2 is SASEGT. Trimming stripped 8 bases from V and 5 bases from J, with 22 bases between. CDR3 protein: CASSPGGAIRNEQYF. In nucleotides, the CDR3 is TGTGCCAGCTCCCCCGGTGGAGCGATTCGTAACGAGCAGTACTTC.

CDR3 region: CASSKDRTYSGNTIYF. The CDR3 DNA reads as TGTGCCAGCAGCAAAGACAGGACCTACTCTGGAAACACCATATATTTT. The chain couples TRBV11-2 to TRBJ1-3, with D possibly being TRBD1 (6 bases). V lost 5 bases to trimming and J lost 0 bases, with 14 bases between them. Per the germline V gene, CDR1 is SGHAT and CDR2 is FQNNGV. The CDR3 totals 16 residues.

This chain connects TRBV28 to TRBJ2-2, with D possibly TRBD1 on 6 matching bases. Germline V gene lookup returns CDR1 MDHEN and CDR2 SYDVKM. This CDR3 is built from 15 residues. Between the trimmed V and J ends, which lost 1 base and 6 bases, there was a span of 12 bases. CDR3 in DNA: TGTGCCAGCAGTTTATCAGGGGCTCTTGCCGGGGAGCTGTTTTTT. Its protein is CASSLSGALAGELFF. The full variable domain, its missing parts supplied by reference TRBV28 and TRBJ2-2, is DVKVTQSSRYLVKRTGEKVFLECVQDMDHENMFWYRQDPGLGLRLIYFSYDVKMKEKGDIPEGYSVSREKKERFSLILESASTNQTSMYLCASSLSGALAGELFFGEGSRLTVL.

The V call is TRBV6-6, the J call TRBJ2-5; maybe TRBD1 (6 bases). Trimming removed 5 bases at V and 4 bases at J, with 17 bases between. Germline V gene sequence: CDR1 MNHNY, CDR2 SVGAGI (reference sequence). This CDR3 comprises 15 residues. This chain's CDR3 is CASSPTQGPGETQYF. The CDR3 DNA is TGTGCCAGCAGTCCGACGCAGGGGCCGGGAGAGACCCAGTACTTC.

This rearrangement joins TRBV20-1 to TRBJ2-1, with D hard to call. The CDR3 contains 10 residues. The germline V gene encodes CDR1 DFQATT and CDR2 SNEGSKA (reference sequence). The CDR3 spells CSPQKYEQFF. The DNA of the CDR3 is TGCAGCCCCCAAAAATATGAGCAGTTCTTC.

The J gene is TRBJ2-7, the V gene TRBV7-2; TRBD2 matches 13 bases. CDR3 length equals 15 residues. J lost 3 bases, V lost 5 bases, and 4 bases had no gene match. CDR1 is SGHTA, CDR2 FQGNSA, per germline. CDR3 sequence: CASSPGLAGIYEQYF. The CDR3 nucleotides are TGTGCCAGCAGCCCGGGACTAGCGGGAATCTACGAGCAGTACTTC.

A note on this clone: At the DNA level, this CDR3 is encoded by other sequences in the same sample as well. V and J are TRBV29-1 and TRBJ1-5; D may be TRBD1 (5 bases). The germline gives CDR1 SQVTM, CDR2 ANQGSEA. V was trimmed by 4 bases and J by 1 base, leaving 5 bases between them. The CDR3 spans 12 residues. The CDR3 DNA is TGCAGCGTTGGGGGCAGCAATCAGCCCCAGCATTTT. This sequence encodes CSVGGSNQPQHF. Using reference TRBV29-1 and TRBJ1-5 for the parts outside the CDR3, the full variable domain is SAVISQKPSRDICQRGTSLTIQCQVDSQVTMMFWYRQQPGQSLTLIATANQGSEATYESGFVIDKFPISRPNLTFSTLTVSNMSPEDSSIYLCSVGGSNQPQHFGDGTRLSIL.

This clone turned up a few times. The chain is built from TRBV30 and TRBJ1-1; D might be TRBD1 (6 bases). This CDR3 region has 11 residues. V was pared by 5 bases and J by 10 bases, with 14 bases between. Germline-derived CDR1 and CDR2 are GTSNPN and SVGIG (reference sequence). The DNA of the CDR3 is TGTGCCTGGGGCACAGGGTATGGAGCTTTCTTT. The encoded protein is CAWGTGYGAFF.

The V and J genes are TRBV6-4 and TRBJ2-1; tentatively, D is TRBD2 (5 bases). V lost 5 bases and J 0 bases, leaving 11 bases between the germline ends. The V gene's germline CDR1 is MRHNA and CDR2 SNTAGT. This CDR3 region has 15 residues. The CDR3 bases are TGTGCCAGCAGTCCTGCGGGTAACTCCTACAATGAGCAGTTCTTC. It yields the protein CASSPAGNSYNEQFF.

This rearrangement joins TRBV28 to TRBJ2-1; D possibly uses TRBD1 or TRBD2 (6 bases each). Germline CDR1 reads MDHEN; CDR2 reads SYDVKM. This CDR3 is 13 amino acids long. V was clipped by 8 bases and J by 2 bases, with 10 bases between them. Here the CDR3 DNA reads TGTGCCAGCCGCGGGACACCCTACAATGAGCAGTTCTTC. Translation: CASRGTPYNEQFF.

The CDR3 sequence: CAWSRGRGSEGKNIQYF. CDR3 in DNA: TGTGCCTGGAGTAGGGGCAGGGGCTCCGAGGGCAAAAACATTCAGTACTTC. The rearrangement links TRBV30 to TRBJ2-4; maybe TRBD1 (6 bases). Trimming shortened V by 2 bases and J by 3 bases, and 20 bases separated the two germline ends. The CDR3 length is 17 residues. Germline V gene sequence: CDR1 GTSNPN, CDR2 SVGIG (reference sequence).

The gene calls are TRBV30 and TRBJ2-1; 13 bases are a match to TRBD2. The J segment lost 1 base and the V segment lost 4 bases, leaving 10 bases of the junction unmatched. The germline V gene has CDR1 GTSNPN and CDR2 SVGIG (reference sequence). The CDR3 spans 18 residues. The CDR3 is CAWTGGLAGVGSYNEQFF. In nucleotides, the CDR3 is TGTGCCTGGACCGGCGGACTAGCGGGAGTGGGGTCCTACAATGAGCAGTTCTTC.